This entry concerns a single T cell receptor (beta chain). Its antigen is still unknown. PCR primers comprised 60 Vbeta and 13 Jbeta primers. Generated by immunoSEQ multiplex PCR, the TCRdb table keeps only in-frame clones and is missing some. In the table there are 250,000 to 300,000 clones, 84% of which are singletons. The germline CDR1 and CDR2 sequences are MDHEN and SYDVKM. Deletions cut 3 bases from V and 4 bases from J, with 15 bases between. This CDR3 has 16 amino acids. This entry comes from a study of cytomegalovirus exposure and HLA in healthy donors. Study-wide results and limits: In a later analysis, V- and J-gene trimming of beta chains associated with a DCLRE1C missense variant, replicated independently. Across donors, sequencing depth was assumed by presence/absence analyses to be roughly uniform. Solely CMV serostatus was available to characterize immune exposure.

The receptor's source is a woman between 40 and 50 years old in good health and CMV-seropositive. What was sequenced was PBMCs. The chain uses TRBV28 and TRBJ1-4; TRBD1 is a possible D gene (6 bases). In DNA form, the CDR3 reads TGTGCCAGCAGTTTTGGGCTAGACAGGAATAATGAAAAACTGTTTTTT. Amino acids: CASSFGLDRNNEKLFF.